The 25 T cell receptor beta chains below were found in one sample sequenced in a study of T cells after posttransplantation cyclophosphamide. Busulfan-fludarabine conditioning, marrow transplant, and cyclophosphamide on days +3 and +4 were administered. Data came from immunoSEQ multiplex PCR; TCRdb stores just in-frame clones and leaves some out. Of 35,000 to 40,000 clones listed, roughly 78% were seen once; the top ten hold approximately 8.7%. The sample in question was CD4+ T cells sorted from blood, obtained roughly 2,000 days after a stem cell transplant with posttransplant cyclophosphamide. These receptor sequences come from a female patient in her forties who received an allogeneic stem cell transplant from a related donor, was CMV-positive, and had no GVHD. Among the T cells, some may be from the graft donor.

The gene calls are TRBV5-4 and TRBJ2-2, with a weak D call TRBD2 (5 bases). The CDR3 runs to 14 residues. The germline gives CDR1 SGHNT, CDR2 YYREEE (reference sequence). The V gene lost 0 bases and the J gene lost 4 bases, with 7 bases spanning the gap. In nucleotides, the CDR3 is TGTGCCAGCAGCTTGGCAGAGGGCACCGGGGAGCTGTTTTTT. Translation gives CASSLAEGTGELFF.

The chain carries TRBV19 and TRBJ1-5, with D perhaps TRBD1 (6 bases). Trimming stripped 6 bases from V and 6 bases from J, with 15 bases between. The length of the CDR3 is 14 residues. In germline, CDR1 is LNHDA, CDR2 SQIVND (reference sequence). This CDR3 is CASRQTGFGQPQHF. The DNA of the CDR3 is TGTGCCAGTAGGCAGACAGGTTTTGGTCAGCCCCAGCATTTT.

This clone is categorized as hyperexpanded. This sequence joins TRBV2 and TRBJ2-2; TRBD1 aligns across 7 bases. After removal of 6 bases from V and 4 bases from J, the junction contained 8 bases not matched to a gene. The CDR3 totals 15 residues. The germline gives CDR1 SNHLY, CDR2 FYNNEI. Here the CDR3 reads CASRATGSVTGELFF. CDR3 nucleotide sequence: TGTGCCAGCAGGGCGACAGGGTCGGTCACCGGGGAGCTGTTTTTT.

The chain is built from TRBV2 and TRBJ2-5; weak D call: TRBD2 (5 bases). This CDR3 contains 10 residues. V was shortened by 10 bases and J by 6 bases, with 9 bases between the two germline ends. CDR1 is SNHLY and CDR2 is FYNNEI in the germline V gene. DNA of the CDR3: TGTGCCACAGCGGTGAAGACCCAGTACTTC. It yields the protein CATAVKTQYF. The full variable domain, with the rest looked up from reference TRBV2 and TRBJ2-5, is EPEVTQTPSHQVTQMGQEVILRCVPISNHLYFYWYRQILGQKVEFLVSFYNNEISEKSEIFDDQFSVERPDGSNFTLKIRSTKLEDSAMYFCATAVKTQYFGPGTRLLVL.

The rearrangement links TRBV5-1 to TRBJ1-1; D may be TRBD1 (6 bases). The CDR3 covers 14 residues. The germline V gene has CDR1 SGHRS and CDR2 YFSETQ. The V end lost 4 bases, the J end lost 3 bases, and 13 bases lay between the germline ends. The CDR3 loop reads CASSPRGGYTEAFF. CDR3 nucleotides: TGCGCCAGCAGCCCCAGGGGCGGATACACTGAAGCTTTCTTT. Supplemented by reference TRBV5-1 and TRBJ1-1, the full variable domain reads KAGVTQTPRYLIKTRGQQVTLSCSPISGHRSVSWYQQTPGQGLQFLFEYFSETQRNKGNFPGRFSGRQFSNSRSEMNVSTLELGDSALYLCASSPRGGYTEAFFGQGTRLTVV.

Here the CDR3 DNA reads TGTGCCAGCAGTTTTGGGGCCAGCTCCTATAATTCACCCCTCCACTTT. Protein product: CASSFGASSYNSPLHF. The chain has TRBV28 and TRBJ1-6; D is perhaps TRBD1 (5 bases). There are 16 residues in the CDR3. V was cut by 3 bases and J by 0 bases, with 9 bases left in between. The germline V gene encodes CDR1 MDHEN and CDR2 SYDVKM.

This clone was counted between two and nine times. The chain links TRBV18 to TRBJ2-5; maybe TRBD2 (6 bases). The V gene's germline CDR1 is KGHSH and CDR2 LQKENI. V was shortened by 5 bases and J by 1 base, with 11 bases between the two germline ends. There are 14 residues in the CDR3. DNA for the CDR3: TGTGCCAGCTCAACGTCGGGGGTCCAAGAGACCCAGTACTTC. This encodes CASSTSGVQETQYF.

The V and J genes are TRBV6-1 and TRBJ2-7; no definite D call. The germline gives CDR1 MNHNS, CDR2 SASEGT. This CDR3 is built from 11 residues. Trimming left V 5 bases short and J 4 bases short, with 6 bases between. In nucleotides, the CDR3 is TGTGCCAGCAGTCAAAATTACGAGCAGTACTTC. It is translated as CASSQNYEQYF.

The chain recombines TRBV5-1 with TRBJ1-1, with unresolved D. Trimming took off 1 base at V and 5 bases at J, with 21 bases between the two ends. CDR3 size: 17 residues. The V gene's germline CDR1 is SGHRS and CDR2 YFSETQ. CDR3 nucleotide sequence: TGCGCCAGCAGCTTGTACTCGGGCGGAGGAGTAGGGACTGAAGCTTTCTTT. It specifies CASSLYSGGGVGTEAFF.

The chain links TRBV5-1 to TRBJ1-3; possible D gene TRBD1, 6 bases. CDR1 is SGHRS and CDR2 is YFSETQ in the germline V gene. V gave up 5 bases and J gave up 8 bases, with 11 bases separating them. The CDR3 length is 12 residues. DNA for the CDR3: TGCGCCAGCAGAGAGACAGGAGACACCATATATTTT. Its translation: CASRETGDTIYF.

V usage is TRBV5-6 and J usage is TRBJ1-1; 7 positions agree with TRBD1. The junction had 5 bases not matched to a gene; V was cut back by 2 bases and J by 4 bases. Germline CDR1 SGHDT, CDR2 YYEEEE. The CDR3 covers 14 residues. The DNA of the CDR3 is TGTGCCAGCAGCTTTAGGGGGCGCGGCACTGAAGCTTTCTTT. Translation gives CASSFRGRGTEAFF.

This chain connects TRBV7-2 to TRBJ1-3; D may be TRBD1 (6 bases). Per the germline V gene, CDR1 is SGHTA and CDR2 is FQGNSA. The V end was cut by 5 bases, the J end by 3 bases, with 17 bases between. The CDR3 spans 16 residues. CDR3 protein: CASSLHRARLGNTIYF. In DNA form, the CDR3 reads TGTGCCAGCAGCCTCCACAGGGCGAGACTTGGAAACACCATATATTTT.

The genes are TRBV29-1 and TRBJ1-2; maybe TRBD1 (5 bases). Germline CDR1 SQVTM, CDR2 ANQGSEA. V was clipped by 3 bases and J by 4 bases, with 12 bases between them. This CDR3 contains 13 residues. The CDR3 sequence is CSVDELGRYGYTF. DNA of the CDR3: TGCAGCGTTGATGAGTTGGGGCGCTATGGCTACACCTTC.

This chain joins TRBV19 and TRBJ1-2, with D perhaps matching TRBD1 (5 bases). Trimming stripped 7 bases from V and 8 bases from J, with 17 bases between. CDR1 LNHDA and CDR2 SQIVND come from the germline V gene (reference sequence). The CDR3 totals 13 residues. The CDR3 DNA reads TGTGCCAGTACCCCCCGGGGGAGGAGAGGCTACACCTTC. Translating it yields CASTPRGRRGYTF.

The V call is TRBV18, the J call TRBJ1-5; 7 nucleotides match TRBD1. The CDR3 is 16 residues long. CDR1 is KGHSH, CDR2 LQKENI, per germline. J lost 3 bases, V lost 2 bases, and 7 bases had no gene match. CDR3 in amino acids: CASSPTTGNHNQPQHF. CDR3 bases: TGTGCCAGCTCACCAACGACAGGGAACCACAATCAGCCCCAGCATTTT.

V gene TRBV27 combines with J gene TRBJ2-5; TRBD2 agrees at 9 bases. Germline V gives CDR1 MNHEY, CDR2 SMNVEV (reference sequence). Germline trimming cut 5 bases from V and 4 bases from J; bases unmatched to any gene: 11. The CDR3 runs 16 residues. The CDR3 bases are TGTGCCAGCAGTAGGAGTAGCGGGGGCCTCCGAGAGACCCAGTACTTC. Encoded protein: CASSRSSGGLRETQYF.

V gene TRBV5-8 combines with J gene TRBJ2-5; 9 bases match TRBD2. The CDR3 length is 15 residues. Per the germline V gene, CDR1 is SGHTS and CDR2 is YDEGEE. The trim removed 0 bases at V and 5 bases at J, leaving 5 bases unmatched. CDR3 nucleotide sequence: TGTGCCAGCAGCTTGGGGCGGGGGGGCCATGAGACCCAGTACTTC. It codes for CASSLGRGGHETQYF.

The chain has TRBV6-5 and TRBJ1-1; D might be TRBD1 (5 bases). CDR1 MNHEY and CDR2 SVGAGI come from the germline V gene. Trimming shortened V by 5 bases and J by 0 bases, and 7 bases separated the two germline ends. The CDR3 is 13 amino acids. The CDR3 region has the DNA TGTGCCAGCAGTCCCAGGGTGAACACTGAAGCTTTCTTT. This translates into CASSPRVNTEAFF.

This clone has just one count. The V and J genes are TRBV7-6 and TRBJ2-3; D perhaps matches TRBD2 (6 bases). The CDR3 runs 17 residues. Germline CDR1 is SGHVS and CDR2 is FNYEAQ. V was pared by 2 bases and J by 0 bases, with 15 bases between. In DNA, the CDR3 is TGTGCCAGCAGCTTAATCTCCCGGGGGACTAGCACAGATACGCAGTATTTT. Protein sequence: CASSLISRGTSTDTQYF.

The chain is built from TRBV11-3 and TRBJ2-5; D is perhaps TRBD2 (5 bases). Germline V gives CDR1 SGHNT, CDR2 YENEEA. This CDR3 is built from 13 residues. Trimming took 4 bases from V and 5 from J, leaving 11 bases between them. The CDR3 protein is CASSSTSLETQYF. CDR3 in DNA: TGTGCCAGCAGCTCTACTAGTTTGGAGACCCAGTACTTC.

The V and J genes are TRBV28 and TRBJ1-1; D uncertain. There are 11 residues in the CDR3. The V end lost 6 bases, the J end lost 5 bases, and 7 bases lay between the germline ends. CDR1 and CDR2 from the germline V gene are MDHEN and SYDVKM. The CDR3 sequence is CASRLRTEAFF. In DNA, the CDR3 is TGTGCCAGCAGGCTACGTACTGAAGCTTTCTTT.

CDR3 amino acids: CASSRLNEKLFF. As DNA, the CDR3 is TGCGCCAGCAGCCGACTTAATGAAAAACTGTTTTTT. The chain links TRBV4-1 to TRBJ1-4, with D unresolved. V lost 4 bases and J lost 4, with 4 bases in between. The CDR3 extends over 12 amino acids. Germline V gene lookup returns CDR1 MGHRA and CDR2 YSYEKL.

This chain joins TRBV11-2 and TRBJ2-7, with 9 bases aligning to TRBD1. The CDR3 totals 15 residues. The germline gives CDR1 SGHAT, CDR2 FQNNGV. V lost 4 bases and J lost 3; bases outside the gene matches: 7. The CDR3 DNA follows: TGTGCCAGCAGCTCAGAAGGACAGGGGCTCTACGAGCAGTACTTC. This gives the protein CASSSEGQGLYEQYF.

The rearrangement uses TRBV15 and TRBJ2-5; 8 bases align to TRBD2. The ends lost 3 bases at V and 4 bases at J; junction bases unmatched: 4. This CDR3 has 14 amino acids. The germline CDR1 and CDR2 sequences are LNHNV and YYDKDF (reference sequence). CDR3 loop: CATSRGLVPETQYF. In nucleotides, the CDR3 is TGTGCCACCAGCAGGGGACTAGTCCCAGAGACCCAGTACTTC.

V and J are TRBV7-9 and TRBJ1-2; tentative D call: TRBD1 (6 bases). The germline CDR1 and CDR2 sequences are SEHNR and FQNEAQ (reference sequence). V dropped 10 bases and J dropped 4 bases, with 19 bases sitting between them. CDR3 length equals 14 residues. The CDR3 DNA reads TGTGCCACCCCCGCCGACACCAGGGGCTATGGCTACACCTTC. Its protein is CATPADTRGYGYTF.